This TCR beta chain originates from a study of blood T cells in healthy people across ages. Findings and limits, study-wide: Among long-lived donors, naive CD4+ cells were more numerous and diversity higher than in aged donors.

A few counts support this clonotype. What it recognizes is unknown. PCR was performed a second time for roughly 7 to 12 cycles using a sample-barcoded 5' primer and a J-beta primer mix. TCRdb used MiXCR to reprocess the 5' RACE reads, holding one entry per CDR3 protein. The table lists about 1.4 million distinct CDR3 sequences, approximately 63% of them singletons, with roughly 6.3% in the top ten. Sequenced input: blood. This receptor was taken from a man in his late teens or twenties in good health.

CDR3 bases: TGCAGTGCTAGGAGTGTGAGCACAGATACGCAGTATTTT. Amino acid sequence: CSARSVSTDTQYF. This chain joins TRBV20-1 and TRBJ2-3; D gene ambiguous. The CDR3 is 13 residues long. CDR1 is DFQATT, CDR2 SNEGSKA, per germline (reference sequence). Trimming took off 3 bases at V and 0 bases at J, with 7 bases between the two ends.